The 2 T cell receptor beta chains given below trace back to one sample, sequenced in a study of metastatic and nonmetastatic thyroid tumors. Thyroid surgery was preceded by no treatment in any patient. TCRdb reanalyzed the PCR reads with MiXCR. The sample yields over 15,000 clones, approximately 30% seen once. Sequenced material: adjacent normal tissue. The receptor source for this set is a female donor with papillary thyroid cancer or a benign thyroid nodule (not recorded which). Some clones in this sample may be carry-over from other donors' samples.

This clone has more than one count but fewer than ten. For the CDR3, the DNA is TGTGCCAGCAGGGACTGGGGGGAAGGGGAGCAGTACTTC. Its translation: CASRDWGEGEQYF. The genes are TRBV6-1 and TRBJ2-7; TRBD2 is a possible D gene (6 bases). There are 13 residues in the CDR3. The V end lost 6 bases, the J end lost 7 bases, and 16 bases lay between the germline ends. Germline V CDR1 and CDR2: MNHNS, SASEGT.

The CDR3 DNA follows: TGTGCCAGTACCCCCAAAGGGGATAGGGGGTCAGAGACCCAGTACTTC. Amino acid sequence: CASTPKGDRGSETQYF. This sequence joins TRBV19 and TRBJ2-5, with D tentatively TRBD1 (6 bases). V was cut by 7 bases and J by 4 bases, with 22 bases left in between. The CDR3 spans 16 residues. CDR1 is LNHDA and CDR2 is SQIVND in the germline V gene (reference sequence).